This T cell receptor (beta chain) came from a study of T-cell reconstitution after alpha-beta-depleted transplantation in children (dated by TCRdb to 2016 to 2017). Context from the whole study: T-cell immune reconstitution after TCRalphabeta/CD19-depleted allogeneic hematopoietic cell transplantation in children was quantitatively tracked in the study by means of TCR repertoire profiling. What the research found in general, with its limitations: The apparently early alphabetaT-cell count recovery about two months after transplant was reportedly dependent on only several hundred rapidly expanded clones derived from non-depleted graft cells. Hyperexpanded clone frequencies declined over subsequent months; after one year, T-cell counts and TCRbeta diversity were mostly attributed to newly produced T cells. The high TCRbeta diversity at day 60 in some patients was ascribed to recipient T cells and intrathymic progenitors that had survived conditioning.

Libraries came from PCR. Data came from an Illumina HiSeq 2500. TCR libraries were prepared with molecular barcoding, using unique molecular identifiers to normalize TCRbeta repertoire quantification. TCRdb cleaned the public reads at Q25 with fastp, built clones with MiXCR and kept in-frame beta chains. Identical CDR3 proteins give one entry, which carries the most common genes and DNA. This sample gives 400,000 to 450,000 distinct CDR3 sequences in total; about 45% of them show up just once. Of the sample, under 30% falls within the top ten clones. The junction shows trimming of 0 bases on V and 6 bases on J, plus 18 bases between the germline ends. According to the germline V gene, CDR1 reads MNHEY and CDR2 reads SVGAGI. The CDR3 spans 16 residues, from the cysteine through the phenylalanine. Only the CDR3 part of the read is kept: 48 bases, read in frame from the first base. This clonotype appeared a few times. Its antigen is unknown. It has no much larger one-base neighbor in the sample; base qualities were not kept.

What this sample's treatment or condition label stands for: allogeneic hematopoietic cell transplantation with graft depleted of TCRalphabeta T cells and CD19 B cells. Transplant recipients were children who received TCRalphabeta/CD19-depleted allogeneic hematopoietic cell grafts. The clonotype originates from a girl between 2 and 10 years old with aplastic anemia, due to receive a stem cell transplant. The material sequenced was PBMCs, taken before TCRalphabeta/CD19-depleted stem cell transplant. The sequence is built from TRBV6-5 and TRBJ2-7, with the D gene uncertain. The CDR3 sequence is CASSYSKGPLPSEQYF. The nucleotide sequence reads as follows: TGTGCCAGCAGTTACTCTAAAGGACCCCTTCCATCCGAGCAGTACTTC.